This T cell receptor (beta chain) was observed in a study of control samples from healthy donors and cancer patients. Repertoires were generated with immunoSEQ multiplex PCR, while TCRdb's copy carries only in-frame clones and drops some. The table lists about 75,000 clones, more than 75% of them singletons. Material for sequencing was blood. The clonotype was recovered from a man between 45 and 60 years old in good health.

The DNA for the CDR3 is TGCGCCAGCAGTGAGGGGGGCTACACCTTC. This gives the protein CASSEGGYTF. The chain is built from TRBV10-1 and TRBJ1-2; no reliable D call. V lost 2 bases to trimming and J lost 8 bases, with 3 bases between them. Germline CDR1 WNHNN, CDR2 SYGVQD (reference sequence). The CDR3 is made up of 10 amino acids.